Listed below are T cell receptor beta chains from one sample, sequenced in a study of blood T cell repertoires in COVID-19. Libraries were prepared by immunoSEQ multiplex PCR; TCRdb keeps only in-frame clonotypes and omits some of them. This table has around 400,000 clones, roughly 90% appearing once. Sequencing was done on a sample of peripheral blood. These TCRs come from a middle-aged man with acute or convalescent COVID-19. CDR3s include the opening cysteine and the closing phenylalanine or tryptophan. D genes are given only for firm matches. Rows give clone size only sometimes, using once, few, many, or a class for an expanded clone.

d_call	v_call	clone_size	j_call	cdr3_aa	cdr3_nt
-	TRBV11-2	-	TRBJ1-1	CASSWGQGRNTEAFF	TGTGCCAGCAGCTGGGGGCAGGGGCGGAACACTGAAGCTTTCTTT
-	TRBV10-1	once	TRBJ2-1	CASSDLWVGPSSYNEQFF	TGCGCCAGCAGTGATCTTTGGGTTGGCCCTAGCTCCTACAATGAGCAGTTCTTC
TRBD1	TRBV19	-	TRBJ1-5	CASSTSRGWYQPQHF	TGTGCCAGTAGTACCAGCAGGGGGTGGTATCAGCCCCAGCATTTT
-	TRBV27	-	TRBJ2-1	CASSPLGSPSVGEQFF	TGTGCCAGCAGTCCACTAGGCTCACCCTCGGTCGGTGAGCAGTTCTTC
-	TRBV11-2	-	TRBJ2-7	CASSRGSVIAAYEQYF	TGTGCCAGCAGCCGCGGGTCTGTGATAGCGGCCTACGAGCAGTACTTC
-	TRBV15	-	TRBJ1-1	CATSRARENTEAFF	TGTGCCACCAGCAGAGCCAGGGAAAACACTGAAGCTTTCTTT
TRBD1	TRBV5-1	-	TRBJ1-4	CASSLGTGGYATNEKLFF	TGCGCCAGCAGCTTGGGGACAGGCGGATATGCAACTAATGAAAAACTGTTTTTT
-	TRBV18	-	TRBJ1-5	CASSPLGRAGAAAEPQHF	TGTGCCAGCTCACCACTGGGTAGGGCGGGGGCCGCCGCGGAGCCCCAGCATTTT
-	TRBV3-1/TRBV3-2	-	TRBJ1-2	CASSPRTFYGYTF	TGTGCCAGCAGCCCCCGGACATTTTATGGCTACACCTTC
-	TRBV18	-	TRBJ1-5	CASSVSVPSNQPQHF	TGTGCCAGCTCAGTTTCAGTACCCAGCAATCAGCCCCAGCATTTT
TRBD1	TRBV10-3	-	TRBJ2-7	CATTGQDYEQYF	TGTGCCACCACGGGACAGGACTACGAGCAGTACTTC
TRBD2	TRBV27	-	TRBJ2-3	CASSLLAGGSTDTQYF	TGTGCCAGCAGTTTACTAGCGGGGGGTTCCACAGATACGCAGTATTTT
-	TRBV15	-	TRBJ2-1	CATSRARGGYNEQFF	TGTGCCACCAGCAGAGCCAGGGGTGGCTACAATGAGCAGTTCTTC
-	TRBV7-6	-	TRBJ1-1	CASSHTETAMNTEAFF	TGTGCCAGCAGCCATACAGAAACAGCTATGAACACTGAAGCTTTCTTT
TRBD2	TRBV19	-	TRBJ2-3	CASRATSGRVSTDTQYF	TGTGCCAGTAGAGCGACTAGCGGGAGGGTAAGCACAGATACGCAGTATTTT
TRBD2	TRBV2	-	TRBJ2-1	CASGLAGNNEQFF	TGTGCCAGCGGACTAGCGGGAAACAATGAGCAGTTCTTC
TRBD2	TRBV27	-	TRBJ2-7	CASSLGLAGGVYEQYF	TGTGCCAGCAGTTTAGGTCTAGCGGGAGGGGTCTACGAGCAGTACTTC
-	TRBV28	-	TRBJ1-3	CASIYTGGEGNTIYF	TGTGCCAGCATTTATACTGGAGGAGAAGGAAACACCATATATTTT
TRBD1	TRBV6-2/TRBV6-3	-	TRBJ2-2	CASSSDREAGELFF	TGTGCCAGCAGCTCAGACAGGGAAGCCGGGGAGCTGTTTTTT
-	TRBV7-9	-	TRBJ2-1	CASRPQVKVEQFF	TGTGCCAGCAGGCCTCAGGTAAAGGTTGAGCAGTTCTTC
-	TRBV27	-	TRBJ2-7	CASSLSPTGGFYEQYF	TGTGCCAGCAGTTTATCCCCGACAGGAGGTTTCTACGAGCAGTACTTC
-	TRBV6-5	-	TRBJ2-5	CASSYSRGLDQETQYF	TGTGCCAGCAGTTACTCAAGGGGGTTAGACCAAGAGACCCAGTACTTC
TRBD1	TRBV2	once	TRBJ1-1	CASSTQGARDTEAFF	TGTGCCAGCAGTACCCAGGGGGCCAGGGACACTGAAGCTTTCTTT
-	TRBV5-1	-	TRBJ1-2	CASSLEGQGYGYTF	TGCGCCAGCAGCTTGGAGGGGCAGGGCTATGGCTACACCTTC
TRBD2	TRBV19	-	TRBJ2-3	CASSTGTSGFLSTDTQYF	TGTGCCAGTAGTACAGGGACTAGCGGATTCCTTAGCACAGATACGCAGTATTTT
TRBD2	TRBV7-2	-	TRBJ2-5	CASSAGLAGVRQETQYF	TGTGCCAGCAGCGCGGGACTAGCGGGAGTTCGGCAAGAGACCCAGTACTTC
TRBD2	TRBV14	-	TRBJ2-1	CASSQVWREGPYNEQFF	TGTGCCAGCAGCCAAGTGTGGCGGGAGGGGCCCTACAATGAGCAGTTCTTC
-	TRBV5-1	-	TRBJ2-3	CASSLGPGTDTQYF	TGCGCCAGCAGCTTGGGACCGGGAACAGATACGCAGTATTTT
TRBD2	TRBV4-2	-	TRBJ2-7	CASSQEWLAASYEQYF	TGTGCCAGCAGCCAAGAGTGGCTAGCGGCCTCCTACGAGCAGTACTTC
TRBD2	TRBV2	-	TRBJ2-1	CASRATSGGTTTYNEQFF	TGTGCCAGCAGGGCGACTAGCGGGGGGACGACCACCTACAATGAGCAGTTCTTC
-	TRBV6-2/TRBV6-3	-	TRBJ1-5	CASSYSGNSNQPQHF	TGTGCCAGCAGTTACTCGGGCAATAGCAATCAGCCCCAGCATTTT
-	TRBV2	-	TRBJ2-2	CASSDRRGTGELFF	TGTGCCAGCAGTGATAGGCGCGGGACCGGGGAGCTGTTTTTT
-	TRBV7-9	-	TRBJ1-6	CAIRQANSPLHF	TGTGCCATACGACAGGCTAATTCACCCCTCCACTTT
-	TRBV2	-	TRBJ1-5	CASSSTVGIGPQHF	TGTGCCAGCAGTTCTACAGTGGGCATAGGGCCCCAGCATTTT
-	TRBV2	-	TRBJ1-6	CASSGANSPLHF	TGTGCCAGCAGTGGGGCTAATTCACCCCTCCACTTT
TRBD1	TRBV3-1/TRBV3-2	-	TRBJ2-7	CASSHSDRAYEQYF	TGTGCCAGCAGCCACTCGGACAGGGCCTACGAGCAGTACTTC
-	TRBV7-9	-	TRBJ2-7	CASSSPGLSLEQYF	TGTGCCAGCAGCTCCCCGGGACTGAGTTTGGAGCAGTACTTC
-	TRBV9	-	TRBJ1-1	CAREETGGSLANTEAFF	TGTGCCAGGGAGGAAACGGGGGGGTCACTAGCGAACACTGAAGCTTTCTTT
-	TRBV19	-	TRBJ1-2	CASSIGGANDYGYTF	TGTGCCAGTAGTATAGGAGGAGCAAACGACTATGGCTACACCTTC
TRBD2	TRBV6-6	-	TRBJ2-3	CASRLLAGEGDTQYF	TGTGCCAGCAGGCTACTAGCGGGGGAGGGAGATACGCAGTATTTT
TRBD1	TRBV5-4	-	TRBJ2-5	CASSRDRVRQETQYF	TGTGCCAGCAGTCGGGACAGAGTGAGACAAGAGACCCAGTACTTC